Listed below are T cell receptor beta chains from one sample, sequenced in a study of blood T cell repertoires in COVID-19. Assay used: immunoSEQ multiplex PCR; TCRdb lists only in-frame clones, some missing. This table has 330,000 or so clones, approximately 89% appearing once. The sequenced sample was peripheral blood. The source of these receptors is a woman in her sixties or seventies with COVID-19, enrolled during active disease. Each CDR3 is given with its conserved first and last residue. The D gene is left open where the match is weak.

V	D	J	length	CDR3	DNA
TRBV23-1	TRBD1	TRBJ1-1	15	CASSQSGQANTEAFF	TGCGCCAGCAGTCAATCGGGACAGGCTAACACTGAAGCTTTCTTT
TRBV19	NA	TRBJ1-5	14	CASQTPGSNQPQHF	TGTGCCAGTCAGACACCAGGTAGCAATCAGCCCCAGCATTTT
TRBV3-1/TRBV3-2	NA	TRBJ2-5	15	CASSQGPGTRETQYF	TGTGCCAGCAGCCAAGGTCCGGGGACAAGGGAGACCCAGTACTTC
TRBV2	TRBD1	TRBJ2-7	15	CASSEVGQGAYEQYF	TGTGCCAGCAGTGAAGTGGGACAGGGGGCTTACGAGCAGTACTTC
TRBV6-2/TRBV6-3	NA	TRBJ2-7	15	CASSLRQGASYEQYF	TGTGCCAGCAGTTTGAGGCAGGGTGCCTCCTACGAGCAGTACTTC
TRBV6-6	TRBD1	TRBJ1-3	17	CASSPSRGPFSGNTIYF	TGTGCCAGCAGTCCATCCAGGGGGCCCTTCTCTGGAAACACCATATATTTT
TRBV19	NA	TRBJ1-1	15	CASSIDQGLNTEAFF	TGTGCCAGTAGTATAGACCAGGGATTGAACACTGAAGCTTTCTTT
TRBV3-1/TRBV3-2	TRBD2	TRBJ2-1	16	CASSQLAGGWGNEQFF	TGTGCCAGCAGCCAGCTAGCGGGGGGTTGGGGTAATGAGCAGTTCTTC
TRBV6-5	TRBD1	TRBJ1-2	14	CASSFTGGNYGYTF	TGTGCCAGCAGCTTTACAGGGGGCAACTATGGCTACACCTTC
TRBV27	TRBD1	TRBJ2-3	14	CASSPGQGGDTQYF	TGTGCCAGCAGCCCTGGACAGGGAGGAGATACGCAGTATTTT
TRBV27	NA	TRBJ2-2	15	CASSLYSRADGELFF	TGTGCCAGCAGTTTATACAGCAGGGCGGACGGGGAGCTGTTTTTT
TRBV30	TRBD1	TRBJ2-5	16	CAWSILGTGEGETQYF	TGTGCCTGGAGTATTTTAGGGACAGGGGAGGGAGAGACCCAGTACTTC
TRBV7-2	TRBD2	TRBJ2-1	15	CASTLVAGGPNEQFF	TGTGCCAGCACCCTTGTAGCGGGGGGGCCGAATGAGCAGTTCTTC
TRBV7-7	TRBD2	TRBJ2-5	12	CASSSSGETQYF	TGTGCCAGCAGCTCTAGCGGGGAGACCCAGTACTTC
TRBV10-1	NA	TRBJ2-2	12	CASKGAAGELFF	TGCGCCAGCAAGGGAGCCGCCGGGGAGCTGTTTTTT
TRBV5-4	NA	TRBJ2-7	15	CASSAGWGVTGEQYF	TGTGCCAGCAGCGCCGGGTGGGGGGTGACTGGCGAGCAGTACTTC
TRBV27	NA	TRBJ1-2	15	CASSYRVGPNYGYTF	TGTGCCAGCAGTTACCGAGTTGGGCCTAACTATGGCTACACCTTC
TRBV6-5	TRBD1	TRBJ1-5	15	CASRQGAGLGQPQHF	TGTGCCAGCAGGCAGGGGGCCGGTTTGGGTCAGCCCCAGCATTTT
TRBV7-9	TRBD1	TRBJ1-2	17	CASSVGGPGQDYYGYTF	TGTGCCAGCAGCGTAGGTGGACCGGGACAGGACTACTATGGCTACACCTTC
TRBV24-1	NA	TRBJ1-2	14	CATSDSAGPAGYTF	TGTGCCACCAGTGATTCTGCAGGGCCGGCTGGCTACACCTTC
TRBV19	TRBD1	TRBJ1-6	13	CATGDRADSPLHF	TGTGCCACGGGAGACAGGGCTGATTCACCCCTCCACTTT
TRBV19	NA	TRBJ1-5	14	CASSMGRLNQPQHF	TGTGCCAGTAGTATGGGCAGGCTAAATCAGCCCCAGCATTTT
TRBV5-6	TRBD1	TRBJ1-1	14	CASSFDRGNTEAFF	TGTGCCAGCAGCTTCGACAGGGGAAACACTGAAGCTTTCTTT
TRBV3-1/TRBV3-2	NA	TRBJ2-5	15	CASSPTHDSKETQYF	TGTGCCAGCAGCCCCACACATGACTCAAAAGAGACCCAGTACTTC
TRBV11-2	NA	TRBJ1-6	14	CASSPQGNNSPLHF	TGTGCCAGCAGCCCCCAGGGAAATAATTCACCCCTCCACTTT
TRBV5-1	TRBD1	TRBJ1-1	14	CASSQQGGGTEAFF	TGCGCCAGCAGCCAGCAGGGGGGTGGCACTGAAGCTTTCTTT
TRBV14	NA	TRBJ1-1	14	CASSRFHRDTEAFF	TGTGCCAGCAGCCGATTCCATAGGGACACCGAGGCTTTCTTT